Below, one T cell receptor beta chain is given with its context. As yet, its antigen is unknown. The data stem from a study of cytomegalovirus exposure and HLA in healthy donors. General study results and limits: Among TCR beta chains, those listed as cytomegalovirus-associated numbered fewer than 200.

The CDR3 has 14 residues. CDR1 is MGHRA, CDR2 YSYEKL, per germline. V was cut by 2 bases and J by 6 bases, with 11 bases left in between. PCR employed 60 Vbeta and 13 Jbeta primers. Using immunoSEQ multiplex PCR, the repertoire was profiled, and TCRdb retains in-frame clones only, with some absent. The table has 110,000 or so clones, 65% to 75% seen once. The sequencing input was PBMCs. This TCR derives from a woman between 45 and 65 years old in good health and CMV-seropositive. The V gene is TRBV4-1, the J gene TRBJ1-5; the D is unclear. CDR3 region: CASSQTIRSQPQHF. The CDR3, as DNA: TGCGCCAGCAGCCAAACGATTCGTAGTCAGCCCCAGCATTTT.